What follows are 9 T cell receptor beta chains derived from one specimen sequenced in a study of cytotoxic CD8 clonotypes in ibrutinib-treated CLL. Libraries were prepared by immunoSEQ multiplex PCR; TCRdb keeps only in-frame clonotypes and omits some of them. The sample consists of about 76,000 clones, more than 70% of them appearing once. The sequences come from PBMCs, collected before ibrutinib treatment. All receptors come from a human donor with chronic lymphocytic leukemia.

The chain links TRBV5-1 to TRBJ1-1; a weak D match, TRBD1 (6 bases). Germline V gives CDR1 SGHRS, CDR2 YFSETQ. The CDR3 is made up of 13 amino acids. V lost 4 bases and J lost 1, with 8 bases in between. CDR3 region: CASSPGANTEAFF. As DNA, the CDR3 is TGCGCCAGCAGCCCGGGGGCGAACACTGAAGCTTTCTTT.

This clone has just a few counts. The chain couples TRBV6-4 to TRBJ2-1; perhaps TRBD2 as D (5 bases). V was pared by 6 bases and J by 8 bases, with 14 bases between. This CDR3 spans 13 amino acids. Germline loops: CDR1 MRHNA, CDR2 SNTAGT. DNA of the CDR3: TGTGCCAGCAGCGACGGGGAGCTCGATGAGCAGTTCTTC. It yields the protein CASSDGELDEQFF.

This chain connects TRBV14 to TRBJ1-3; no definite D call. The CDR3 is 13 amino acids. CDR1 is SGHDN and CDR2 is FVKESK in the germline V gene. V lost 4 bases to trimming and J lost 2 bases, with 6 bases between them. Here the CDR3 DNA reads TGTGCCAGCAGCCCGGTCGCTGGAAACACCATATATTTT. This codes for CASSPVAGNTIYF. Combining the CDR3 with reference TRBV14 and TRBJ1-3 gives the whole variable domain EAGVTQFPSHSVIEKGQTVTLRCDPISGHDNLYWYRRVMGKEIKFLLHFVKESKQDESGMPNNRFLAERTGGTYSTLKVQPAELEDSGVYFCASSPVAGNTIYFGEGSWLTVV.

The V call is TRBV5-6, the J call TRBJ1-1; D may be TRBD1 (5 bases). CDR3 size: 13 residues. CDR1 SGHDT and CDR2 YYEEEE come from the germline V gene. With 4 bases removed from V and 11 bases from J, the gap between germline ends came to 18 bases. The CDR3 DNA follows: TGTGCCAGCAGCGAGACAGTAATCGGGACGGCTTTCTTT. Its translation is CASSETVIGTAFF. Filled out from reference TRBV5-6 and TRBJ1-1, the complete variable domain reads DAGVTQSPTHLIKTRGQQVTLRCSPKSGHDTVSWYQQALGQGPQFIFQYYEEEERQRGNFPDRFSGHQFPNYSSELNVNALLLGDSALYLCASSETVIGTAFFGQGTRLTVV.

The chain couples TRBV14 to TRBJ1-3; 8 bases fit TRBD1. This CDR3 has 17 amino acids. CDR1 SGHDN and CDR2 FVKESK come from the germline V gene. The V segment lost 1 base and the J segment 4 bases; nucleotides outside the gene matches: 9. CDR3 DNA: TGTGCCAGCAGCCAAGTGGGGGCAGGGGGCTTCGGAAACACCATATATTTT. Translated: CASSQVGAGGFGNTIYF.

The chain uses TRBV20-1 and TRBJ2-7, with unresolved D. Germline CDR1 and CDR2: DFQATT and SNEGSKA (reference sequence). The CDR3 is made up of 11 amino acids. Trimming left V 4 bases short and J 5 bases short, with 9 bases between. Here the CDR3 DNA reads TGCAGTGCTACTACCCGGGACGAGCAGTACTTC. Residues: CSATTRDEQYF.

The rearrangement joins TRBV6-5 to TRBJ1-5; TRBD1 is a possible D gene (6 bases). The germline CDR1 and CDR2 sequences are MNHEY and SVGAGI. The V gene lost 5 bases and the J gene lost 5 bases, with 10 bases spanning the gap. CDR3 length equals 13 residues. The CDR3 loop reads CASSTGPHQPQHF. DNA of the CDR3: TGTGCCAGCAGTACAGGGCCCCATCAGCCCCAGCATTTT.

The rearrangement uses TRBV2 and TRBJ2-3; TRBD2 agrees at 8 bases. The CDR3 extends over 14 amino acids. Germline V gene sequence: CDR1 SNHLY, CDR2 FYNNEI. V lost 9 bases to trimming and J lost 3 bases; unmatched junction nucleotides: 8. CDR3 loop: CARTGTSSTDTQYF. CDR3 bases: TGTGCCAGGACGGGGACTAGTAGTACAGATACGCAGTATTTT.

The rearrangement uses TRBV28 and TRBJ2-5, with D possibly being TRBD2 (7 bases). CDR1 is MDHEN and CDR2 is SYDVKM in the germline V gene. This CDR3 spans 14 amino acids. The V and J ends lost 3 bases and 4 bases respectively, with 12 bases between them. The CDR3 DNA sequence: TGTGCCAGCAGTTTTGGCGGGGGCGTAGAGACCCAGTACTTC. It translates to CASSFGGGVETQYF.